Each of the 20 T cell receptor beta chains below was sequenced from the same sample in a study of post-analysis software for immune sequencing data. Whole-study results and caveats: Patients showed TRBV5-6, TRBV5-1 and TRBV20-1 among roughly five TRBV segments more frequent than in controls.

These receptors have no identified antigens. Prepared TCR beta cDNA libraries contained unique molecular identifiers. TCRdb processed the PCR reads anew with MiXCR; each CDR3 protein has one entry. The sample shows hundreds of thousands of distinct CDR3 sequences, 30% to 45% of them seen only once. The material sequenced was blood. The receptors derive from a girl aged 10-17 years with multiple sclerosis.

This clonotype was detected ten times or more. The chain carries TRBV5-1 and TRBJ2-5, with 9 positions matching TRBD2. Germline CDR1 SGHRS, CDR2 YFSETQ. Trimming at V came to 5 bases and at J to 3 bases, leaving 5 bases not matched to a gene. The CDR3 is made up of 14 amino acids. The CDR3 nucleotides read TGCGCCAGCAGGCGGACTAGCGTTGAAGAGACCCAGTACTTC. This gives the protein CASRRTSVEETQYF. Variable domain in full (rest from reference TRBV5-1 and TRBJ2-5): KAGVTQTPRYLIKTRGQQVTLSCSPISGHRSVSWYQQTPGQGLQFLFEYFSETQRNKGNFPGRFSGRQFSNSRSEMNVSTLELGDSALYLCASRRTSVEETQYFGPGTRLLVL.

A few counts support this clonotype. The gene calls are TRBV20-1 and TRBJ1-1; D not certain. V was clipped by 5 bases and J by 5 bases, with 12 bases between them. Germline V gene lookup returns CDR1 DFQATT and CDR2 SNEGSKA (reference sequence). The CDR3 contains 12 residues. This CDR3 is CSAQVGSTEAFF. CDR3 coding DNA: TGCAGTGCTCAGGTGGGTTCTACTGAAGCTTTCTTT.

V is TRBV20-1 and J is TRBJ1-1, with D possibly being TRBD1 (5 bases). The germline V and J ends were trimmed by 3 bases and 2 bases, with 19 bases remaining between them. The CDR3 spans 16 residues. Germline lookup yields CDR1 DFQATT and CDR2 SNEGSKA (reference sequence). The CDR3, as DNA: TGCAGTGCTAGCAGGGCCGTGGGGGGGATAAACACTGAAGCTTTCTTT. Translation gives CSASRAVGGINTEAFF.

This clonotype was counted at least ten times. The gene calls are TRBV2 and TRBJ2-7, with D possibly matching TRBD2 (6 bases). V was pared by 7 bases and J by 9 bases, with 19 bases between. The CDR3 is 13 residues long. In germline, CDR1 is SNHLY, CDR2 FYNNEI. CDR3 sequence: CASKEGSRLLQYF. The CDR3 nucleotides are TGTGCCAGCAAGGAGGGCAGCCGACTCTTGCAGTACTTC.

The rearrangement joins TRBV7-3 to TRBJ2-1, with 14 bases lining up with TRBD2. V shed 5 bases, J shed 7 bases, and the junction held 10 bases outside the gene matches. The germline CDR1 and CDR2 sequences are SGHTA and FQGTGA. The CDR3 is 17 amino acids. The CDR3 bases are TGTGCCAGCAGCCCACGACTAGCGGGAGGGCCGGGGAATGAGCAGTTCTTC. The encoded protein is CASSPRLAGGPGNEQFF.

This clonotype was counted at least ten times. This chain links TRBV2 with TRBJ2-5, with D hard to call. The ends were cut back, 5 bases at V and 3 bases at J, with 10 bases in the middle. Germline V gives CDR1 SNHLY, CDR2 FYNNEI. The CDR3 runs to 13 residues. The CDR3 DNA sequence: TGTGCCAGCAGTCCTGGACGTAAAGAGACCCAGTACTTC. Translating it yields CASSPGRKETQYF.

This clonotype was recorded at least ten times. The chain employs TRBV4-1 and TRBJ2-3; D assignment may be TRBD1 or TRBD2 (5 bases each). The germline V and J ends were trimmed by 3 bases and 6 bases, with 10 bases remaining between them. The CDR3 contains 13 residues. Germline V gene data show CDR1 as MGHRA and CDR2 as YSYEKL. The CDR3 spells CASSQGPSDTQYF. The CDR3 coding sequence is TGCGCCAGCAGCCAGGGACCTAGCGATACGCAGTATTTT.

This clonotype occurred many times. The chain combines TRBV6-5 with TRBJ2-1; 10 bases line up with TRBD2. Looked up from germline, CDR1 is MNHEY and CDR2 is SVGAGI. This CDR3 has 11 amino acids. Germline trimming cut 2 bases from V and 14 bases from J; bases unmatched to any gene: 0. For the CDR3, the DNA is TGTGCCAGCAGTTACGGGACTAGCGAGTTCTTC. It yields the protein CASSYGTSEFF.

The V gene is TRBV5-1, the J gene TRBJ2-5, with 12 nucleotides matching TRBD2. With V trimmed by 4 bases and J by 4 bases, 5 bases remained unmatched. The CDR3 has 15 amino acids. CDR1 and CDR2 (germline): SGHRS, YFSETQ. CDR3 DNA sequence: TGCGCCAGCAGCGAGGGACTAGCGGGCGGAGAGACCCAGTACTTC. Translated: CASSEGLAGGETQYF.

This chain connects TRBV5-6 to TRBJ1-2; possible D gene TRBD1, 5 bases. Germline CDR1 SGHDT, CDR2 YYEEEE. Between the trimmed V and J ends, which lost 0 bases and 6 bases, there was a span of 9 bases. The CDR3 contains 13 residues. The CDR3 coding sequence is TGTGCCAGCAGCTTGGGGGGGATGGATGGCTACACCTTC. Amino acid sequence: CASSLGGMDGYTF.

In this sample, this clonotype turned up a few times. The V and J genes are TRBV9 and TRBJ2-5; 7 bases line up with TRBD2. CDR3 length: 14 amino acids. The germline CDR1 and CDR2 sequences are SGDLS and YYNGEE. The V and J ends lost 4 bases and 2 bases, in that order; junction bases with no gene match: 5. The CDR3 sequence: CASSFGLGQETQYF. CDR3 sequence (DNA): TGTGCCAGCAGCTTCGGACTAGGACAAGAGACCCAGTACTTC.

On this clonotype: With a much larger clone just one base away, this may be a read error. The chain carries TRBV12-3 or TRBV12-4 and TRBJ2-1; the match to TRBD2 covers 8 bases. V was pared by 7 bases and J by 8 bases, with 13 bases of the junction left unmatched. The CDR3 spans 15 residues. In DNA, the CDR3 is TGTGCCAGCAATCGGGGGGGGTCTTCTGGGGATGAGCAGTTCTTC. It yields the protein CASNRGGSSGDEQFF.

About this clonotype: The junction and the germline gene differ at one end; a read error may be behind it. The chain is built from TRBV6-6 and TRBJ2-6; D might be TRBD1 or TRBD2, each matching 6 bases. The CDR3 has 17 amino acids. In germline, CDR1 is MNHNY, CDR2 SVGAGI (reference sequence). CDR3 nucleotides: TGTGCCAGCAGGGACAGAGTCCAGCGGGCCGGGGCCAACATCCTGACTTTC. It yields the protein CASRDRVQRAGANILTF.

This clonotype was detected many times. Written as DNA, the CDR3 is TGCAGCGCCCTTCAACAGGGGATGACCCAGTACTTC. Protein product: CSALQQGMTQYF. The V gene is TRBV29-1, the J gene TRBJ2-5, with TRBD1 matching 7 bases. CDR3 length equals 12 residues. V was pared by 7 bases and J by 7 bases, with 9 bases of the junction left unmatched. From germline, CDR1 is SQVTM and CDR2 ANQGSEA. The complete variable domain, with remaining parts taken from reference TRBV29-1 and TRBJ2-5, reads SAVISQKPSRDICQRGTSLTIQCQVDSQVTMMFWYRQQPGQSLTLIATANQGSEATYESGFVIDKFPISRPNLTFSTLTVSNMSPEDSSIYLCSALQQGMTQYFGPGTRLLVL.

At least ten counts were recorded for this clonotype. CDR3 DNA sequence: TGTGCCAGCAGTTCAAGGGGGCTCGCCTACAATGAGCAGTTCTTC. Protein product: CASSSRGLAYNEQFF. The rearrangement uses TRBV7-2 and TRBJ2-1, with 7 bases aligning to TRBD1. J gave up 2 bases and V 6 bases, and 7 bases lay outside the gene matches. From germline, CDR1 is SGHTA and CDR2 FQGNSA. The CDR3 has 15 residues.

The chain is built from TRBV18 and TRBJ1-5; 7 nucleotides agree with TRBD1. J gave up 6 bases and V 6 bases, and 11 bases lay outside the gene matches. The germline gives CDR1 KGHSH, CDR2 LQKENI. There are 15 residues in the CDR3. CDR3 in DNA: TGTGCCAGCTCCCCAGCGACAGGGACCGGTCAGCCCCAGCATTTT. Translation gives CASSPATGTGQPQHF. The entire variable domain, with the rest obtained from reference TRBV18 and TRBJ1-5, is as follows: NAGVMQNPRHLVRRRGQEARLRCSPMKGHSHVYWYRQLPEEGLKFMVYLQKENIIDESGMPKERFSAEFPKEGPSILRIQQVVRGDSAAYFCASSPATGTGQPQHFGDGTRLSIL.

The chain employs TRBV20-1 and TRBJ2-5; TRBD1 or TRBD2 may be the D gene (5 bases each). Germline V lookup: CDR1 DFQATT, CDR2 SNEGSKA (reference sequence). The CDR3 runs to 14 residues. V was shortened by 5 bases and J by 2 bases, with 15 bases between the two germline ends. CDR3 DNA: TGCAGTGCTCCGCAGGGACGGATTCAAGAGACCCAGTACTTC. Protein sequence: CSAPQGRIQETQYF.

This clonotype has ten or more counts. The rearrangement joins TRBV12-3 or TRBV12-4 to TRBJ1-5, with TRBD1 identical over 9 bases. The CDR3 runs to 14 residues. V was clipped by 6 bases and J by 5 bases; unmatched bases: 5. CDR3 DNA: TGTGCCAGCAGGCCCCGGACAGGGGATCAGCCCCAGCATTTT. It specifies CASRPRTGDQPQHF.

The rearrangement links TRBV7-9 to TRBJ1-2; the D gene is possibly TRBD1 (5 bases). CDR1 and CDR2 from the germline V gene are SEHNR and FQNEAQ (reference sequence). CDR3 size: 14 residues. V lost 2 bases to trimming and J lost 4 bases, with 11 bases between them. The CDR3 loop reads CASSLMTETYGYTF. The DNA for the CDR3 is TGTGCCAGCAGCTTAATGACAGAGACCTATGGCTACACCTTC.

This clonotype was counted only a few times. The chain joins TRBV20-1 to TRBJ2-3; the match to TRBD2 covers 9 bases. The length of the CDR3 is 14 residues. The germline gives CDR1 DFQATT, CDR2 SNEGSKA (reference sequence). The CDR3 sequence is CGGASGMSTDTQYF. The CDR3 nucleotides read TGCGGGGGAGCTAGCGGGATGAGCACAGATACGCAGTATTTT.